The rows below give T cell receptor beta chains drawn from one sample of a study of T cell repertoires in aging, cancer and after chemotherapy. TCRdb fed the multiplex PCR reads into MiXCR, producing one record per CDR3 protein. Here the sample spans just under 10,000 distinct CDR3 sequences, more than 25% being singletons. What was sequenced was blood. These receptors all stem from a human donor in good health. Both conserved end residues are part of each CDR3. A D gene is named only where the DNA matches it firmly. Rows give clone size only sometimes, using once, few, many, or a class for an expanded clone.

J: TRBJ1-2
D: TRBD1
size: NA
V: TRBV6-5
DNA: TGTGCCAGCAGAAAGGGACAGATTACTTATGGCTACACCTTC
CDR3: CASRKGQITYGYTF

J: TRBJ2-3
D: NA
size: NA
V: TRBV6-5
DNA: TGTGCCAGCAGTGATAGCACAGATACGCAGTATTTT
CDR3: CASSDSTDTQYF

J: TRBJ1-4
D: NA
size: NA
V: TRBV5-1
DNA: TGCGCCAGCAGCTTGGGTATTAATGAAAAACTGTTTTTT
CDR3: CASSLGINEKLFF

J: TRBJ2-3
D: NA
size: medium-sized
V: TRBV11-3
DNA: TGTGCCAGCAGCCCTCACAGAAGCACAGATACGCAGTATTTT
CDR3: CASSPHRSTDTQYF

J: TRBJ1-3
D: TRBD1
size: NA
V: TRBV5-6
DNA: TGTGCCAGCAGCTCGCCGGGACAGGAGACGGGAAACACCATATATTTT
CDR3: CASSSPGQETGNTIYF

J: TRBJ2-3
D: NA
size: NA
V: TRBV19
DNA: TGTGCCAGTAGTACAGGGGAAATAACAGATACGCAGTATTTT
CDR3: CASSTGEITDTQYF

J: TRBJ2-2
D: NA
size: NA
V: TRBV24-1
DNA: TGTGCCACCAGTGATTCGGGGTTACAGGGTCCCAGCACCGGGGAGCTGTTTTTT
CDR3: CATSDSGLQGPSTGELFF

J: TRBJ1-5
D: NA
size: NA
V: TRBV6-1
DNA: TGTGCCAGCAGTATGAATGGCAATCAGCCCCAGCATTTT
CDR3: CASSMNGNQPQHF

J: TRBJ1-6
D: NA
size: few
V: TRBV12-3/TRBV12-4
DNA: TGTGCCAGCAGCCAATACGGTGGGCAGATTTCACCCCTCCACTTT
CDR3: CASSQYGGQISPLHF

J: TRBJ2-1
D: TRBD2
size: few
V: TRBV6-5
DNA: TGTGCCACACGAGGAACCGGGACTAGCGGCTACAATGAGCAGTTCTTC
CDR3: CATRGTGTSGYNEQFF

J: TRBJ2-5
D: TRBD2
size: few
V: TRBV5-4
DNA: TGTGCCAGCTCTAGGGCTAGCGGGAGGAACCAAGAGACCCAGTACTTC
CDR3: CASSRASGRNQETQYF

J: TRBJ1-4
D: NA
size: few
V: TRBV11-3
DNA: TGTGCCAGCAGCTTAGATCACGGAAAACTGTTTTTT
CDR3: CASSLDHGKLFF

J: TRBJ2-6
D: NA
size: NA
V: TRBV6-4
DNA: TGTGCCAGCAGTGATTCTGCTGGGGCCAACGTCCTGACTTTC
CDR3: CASSDSAGANVLTF

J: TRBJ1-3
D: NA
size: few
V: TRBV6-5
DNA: TGTGCCAGCAGCCAGAGACGGGGAAACACCATATATTTT
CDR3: CASSQRRGNTIYF